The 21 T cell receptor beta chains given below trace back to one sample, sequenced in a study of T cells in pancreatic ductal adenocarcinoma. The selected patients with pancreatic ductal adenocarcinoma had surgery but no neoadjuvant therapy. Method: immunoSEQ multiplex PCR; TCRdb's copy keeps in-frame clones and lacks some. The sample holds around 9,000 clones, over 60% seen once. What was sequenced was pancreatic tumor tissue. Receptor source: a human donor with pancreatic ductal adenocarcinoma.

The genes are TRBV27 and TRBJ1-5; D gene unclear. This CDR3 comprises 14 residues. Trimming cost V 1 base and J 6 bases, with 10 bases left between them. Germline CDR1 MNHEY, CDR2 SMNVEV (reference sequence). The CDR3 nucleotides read TGTGCCAGCAGTTTATGGCCATTTGGTCAGCCCCAGCATTTT. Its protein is CASSLWPFGQPQHF.

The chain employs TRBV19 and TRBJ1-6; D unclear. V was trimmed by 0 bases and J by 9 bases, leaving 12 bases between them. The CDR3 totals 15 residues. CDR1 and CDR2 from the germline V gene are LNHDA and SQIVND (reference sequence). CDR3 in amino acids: CASSIDLFGGSPLHF. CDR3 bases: TGTGCCAGTAGTATAGATCTATTCGGAGGTTCACCCCTCCACTTT.

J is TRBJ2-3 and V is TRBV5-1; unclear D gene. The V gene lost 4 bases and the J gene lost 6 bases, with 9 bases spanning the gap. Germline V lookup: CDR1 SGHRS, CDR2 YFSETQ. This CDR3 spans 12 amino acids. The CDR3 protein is CASSPDTDTQYF. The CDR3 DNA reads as TGCGCCAGCAGCCCGGATACCGATACGCAGTATTTT.

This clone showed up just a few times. CDR3 sequence: CASSRGDTQYF. For the CDR3, the DNA is TGTGCCAGCAGCCGAGGTGATACGCAGTATTTT. This chain links TRBV7-9 with TRBJ2-3; D ambiguous. Germline CDR1 reads SEHNR; CDR2 reads FQNEAQ (reference sequence). With 5 bases removed from V and 6 bases from J, the gap between germline ends came to 6 bases. The CDR3 consists of 11 residues.

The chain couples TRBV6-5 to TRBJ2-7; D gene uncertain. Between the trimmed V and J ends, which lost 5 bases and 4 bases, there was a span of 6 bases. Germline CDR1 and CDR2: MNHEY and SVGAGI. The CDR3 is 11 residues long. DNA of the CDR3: TGTGCCAGCAGTACCCATTACGAGCAGTACTTC. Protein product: CASSTHYEQYF.

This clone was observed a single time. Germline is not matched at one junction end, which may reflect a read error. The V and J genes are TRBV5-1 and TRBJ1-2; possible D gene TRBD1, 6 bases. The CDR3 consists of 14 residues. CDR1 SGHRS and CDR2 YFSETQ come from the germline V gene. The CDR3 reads CASSGGQGWYGYTF. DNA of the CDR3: TGTGCCAGCAGCGGGGGGCAGGGCTGGTATGGCTACACCTTC. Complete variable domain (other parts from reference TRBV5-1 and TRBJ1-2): KAGVTQTPRYLIKTRGQQVTLSCSPISGHRSVSWYQQTPGQGLQFLFEYFSETQRNKGNFPGRFSGRQFSNSRSEMNVSTLELGDSALYLCASSGGQGWYGYTFGSGTRLTVV.

The CDR3 is CASSPAGPVAGGSLGYTF. CDR3 nucleotides: TGCGCCAGCAGCCCGGCGGGGCCGGTTGCAGGGGGCTCTCTAGGCTACACCTTC. The chain recombines TRBV5-1 with TRBJ1-2; the match to TRBD1 covers 8 bases. V dropped 4 bases and J dropped 8; count of bases not matched to a gene: 22. Germline V CDR1 and CDR2: SGHRS, YFSETQ. This CDR3 has 18 residues.

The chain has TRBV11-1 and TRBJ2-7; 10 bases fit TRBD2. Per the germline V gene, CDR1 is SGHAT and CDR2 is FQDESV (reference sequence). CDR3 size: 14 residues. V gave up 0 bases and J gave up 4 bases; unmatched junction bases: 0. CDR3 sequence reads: CASSLAAGGYEQYF. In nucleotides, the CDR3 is TGTGCCAGCAGCTTAGCAGCGGGGGGGTACGAGCAGTACTTC.

The CDR3 region is CASSVLGGASYEQYF. The CDR3 region has the DNA TGTGCCAGCAGTGTACTCGGGGGGGCCTCCTACGAGCAGTACTTC. This rearrangement joins TRBV25-1 to TRBJ2-7; 8 bases map to TRBD2. The CDR3 is 15 residues long. With 4 bases clipped from V and 0 bases from J, the junction kept 5 bases outside the gene matches. The V gene's germline CDR1 is MGHDK and CDR2 SYGVNS.

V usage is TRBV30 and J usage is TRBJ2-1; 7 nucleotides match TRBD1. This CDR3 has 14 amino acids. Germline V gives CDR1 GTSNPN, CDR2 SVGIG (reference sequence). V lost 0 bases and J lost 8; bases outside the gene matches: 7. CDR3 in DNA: TGTGCCTGGAGTGTAGGGGGCCCAGGCGATGAGCAGTTCTTC. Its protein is CAWSVGGPGDEQFF. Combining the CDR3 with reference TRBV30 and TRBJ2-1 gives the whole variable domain SQTIHQWPATLVQPVGSPLSLECTVEGTSNPNLYWYRQAAGRGLQLLFYSVGIGQISSEVPQNLSASRPQDRQFILSSKKLLLSDSGFYLCAWSVGGPGDEQFFGPGTRLTVL.

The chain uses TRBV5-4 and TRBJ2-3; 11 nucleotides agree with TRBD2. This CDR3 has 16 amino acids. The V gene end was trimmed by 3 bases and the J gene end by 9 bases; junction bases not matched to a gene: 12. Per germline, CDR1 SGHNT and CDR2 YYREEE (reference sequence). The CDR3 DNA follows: TGTGCCAGCAGCTCAAGTAGCGGGGGGGCTGGTCGGACGCAGTATTTT. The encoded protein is CASSSSSGGAGRTQYF.

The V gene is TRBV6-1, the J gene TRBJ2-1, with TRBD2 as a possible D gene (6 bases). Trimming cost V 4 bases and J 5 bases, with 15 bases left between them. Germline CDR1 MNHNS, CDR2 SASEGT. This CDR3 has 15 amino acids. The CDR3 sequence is CASSGRDYGNNEQFF. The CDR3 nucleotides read TGTGCCAGCAGTGGGAGGGATTACGGGAACAATGAGCAGTTCTTC.

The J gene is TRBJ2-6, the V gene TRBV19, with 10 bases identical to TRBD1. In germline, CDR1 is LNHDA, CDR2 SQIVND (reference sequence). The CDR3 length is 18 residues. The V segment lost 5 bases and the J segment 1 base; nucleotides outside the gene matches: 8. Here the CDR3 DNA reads TGTGCCAGTAGTGACGACAGGGGGCGGATATCTGGGGCCAACGTCCTGACTTTC. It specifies CASSDDRGRISGANVLTF.

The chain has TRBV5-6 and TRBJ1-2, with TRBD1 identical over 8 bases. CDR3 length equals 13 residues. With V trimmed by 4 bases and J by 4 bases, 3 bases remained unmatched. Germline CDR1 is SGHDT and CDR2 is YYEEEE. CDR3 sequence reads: CASSRDRGYGYTF. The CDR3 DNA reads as TGTGCCAGCAGCCGTGACAGGGGCTATGGCTACACCTTC.

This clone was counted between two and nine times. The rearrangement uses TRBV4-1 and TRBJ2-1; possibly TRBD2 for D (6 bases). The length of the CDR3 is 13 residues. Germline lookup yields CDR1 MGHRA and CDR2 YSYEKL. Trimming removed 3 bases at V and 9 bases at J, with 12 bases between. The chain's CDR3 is CASSHRLELEQFF. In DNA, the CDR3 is TGCGCCAGCAGCCACAGACTAGAGCTTGAGCAGTTCTTC.

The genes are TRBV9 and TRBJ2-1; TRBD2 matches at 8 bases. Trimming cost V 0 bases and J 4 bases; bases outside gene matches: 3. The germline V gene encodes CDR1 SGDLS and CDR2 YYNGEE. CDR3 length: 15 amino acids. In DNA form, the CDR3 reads TGTGCCAGCAGCGTAGGAGCGGGGGTATACAATGAGCAGTTCTTC. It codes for CASSVGAGVYNEQFF.

The CDR3 protein is CASSPSPLSSYEQYF. CDR3 DNA sequence: TGTGCCAGCTCACCATCACCATTGAGCTCCTACGAGCAGTACTTC. J is TRBJ2-7 and V is TRBV18; no firm D call. V lost 2 bases and J 0 bases, leaving 11 bases between the germline ends. The CDR3 is made up of 15 amino acids. In germline, CDR1 is KGHSH, CDR2 LQKENI.

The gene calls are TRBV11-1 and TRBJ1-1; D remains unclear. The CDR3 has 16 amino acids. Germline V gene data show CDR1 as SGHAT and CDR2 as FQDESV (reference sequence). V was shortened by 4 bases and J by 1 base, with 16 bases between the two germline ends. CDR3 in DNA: TGTGCCAGCAGCTCTCCCGCAACGACGGGGAACACTGAAGCTTTCTTT. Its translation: CASSSPATTGNTEAFF. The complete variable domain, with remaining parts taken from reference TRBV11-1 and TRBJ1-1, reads EAEVAQSPRYKITEKSQAVAFWCDPISGHATLYWYRQILGQGPELLVQFQDESVVDDSQLPKDRFSAERLKGVDSTLKIQPAELGDSAMYLCASSSPATTGNTEAFFGQGTRLTVV.

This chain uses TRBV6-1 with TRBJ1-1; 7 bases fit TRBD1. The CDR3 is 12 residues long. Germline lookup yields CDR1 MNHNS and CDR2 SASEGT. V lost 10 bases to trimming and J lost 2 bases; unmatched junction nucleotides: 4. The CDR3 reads CATDRDNTEAFF. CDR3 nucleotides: TGTGCCACAGACAGGGACAACACTGAAGCTTTCTTT.

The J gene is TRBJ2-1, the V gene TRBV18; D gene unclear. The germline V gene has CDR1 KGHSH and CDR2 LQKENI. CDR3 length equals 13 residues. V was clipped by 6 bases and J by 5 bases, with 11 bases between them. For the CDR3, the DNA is TGTGCCAGCTCGCGAGGACGGGACAATGAGCAGTTCTTC. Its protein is CASSRGRDNEQFF.

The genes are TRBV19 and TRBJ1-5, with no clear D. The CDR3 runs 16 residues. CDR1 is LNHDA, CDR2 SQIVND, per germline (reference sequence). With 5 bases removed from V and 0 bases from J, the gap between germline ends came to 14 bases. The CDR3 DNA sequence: TGTGCCAGTAGTCCCGACGCCGATTATAGCAATCAGCCCCAGCATTTT. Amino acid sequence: CASSPDADYSNQPQHF.